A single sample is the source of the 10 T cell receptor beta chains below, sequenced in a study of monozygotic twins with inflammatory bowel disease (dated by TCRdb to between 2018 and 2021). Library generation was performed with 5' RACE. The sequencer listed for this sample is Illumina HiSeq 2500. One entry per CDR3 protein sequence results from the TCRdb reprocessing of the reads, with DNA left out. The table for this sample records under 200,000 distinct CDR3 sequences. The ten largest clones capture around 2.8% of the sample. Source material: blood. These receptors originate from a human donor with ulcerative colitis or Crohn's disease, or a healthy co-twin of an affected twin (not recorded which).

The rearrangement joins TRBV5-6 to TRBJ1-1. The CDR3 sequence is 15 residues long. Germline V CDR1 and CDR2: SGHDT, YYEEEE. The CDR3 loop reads CASSFIVAARTEAFF.

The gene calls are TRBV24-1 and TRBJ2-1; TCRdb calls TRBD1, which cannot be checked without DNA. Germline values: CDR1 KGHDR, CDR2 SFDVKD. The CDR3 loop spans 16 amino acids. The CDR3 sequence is CATSDPLGGAYNEQFF.

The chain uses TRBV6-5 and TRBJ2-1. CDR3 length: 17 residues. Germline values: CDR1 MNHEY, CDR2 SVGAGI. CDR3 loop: CASSYFLGSSSYNEQFF.

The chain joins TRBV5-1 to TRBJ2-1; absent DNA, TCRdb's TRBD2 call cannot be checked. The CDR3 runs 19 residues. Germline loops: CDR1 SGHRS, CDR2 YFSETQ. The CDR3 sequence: CASSLETAGGPFSYNEQFF.

CDR3 in amino acids: CASSLAGTFPREQYF. The chain uses TRBV7-2 and TRBJ2-7; the D call from TCRdb, TRBD1, cannot be confirmed without DNA. The CDR3 contains 15 residues. Germline V lookup: CDR1 SGHTA, CDR2 FQGNSA.

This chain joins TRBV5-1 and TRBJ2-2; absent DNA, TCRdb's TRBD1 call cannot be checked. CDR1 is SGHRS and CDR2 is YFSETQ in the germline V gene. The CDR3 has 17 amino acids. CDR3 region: CASSSKWDRAATGELFF.

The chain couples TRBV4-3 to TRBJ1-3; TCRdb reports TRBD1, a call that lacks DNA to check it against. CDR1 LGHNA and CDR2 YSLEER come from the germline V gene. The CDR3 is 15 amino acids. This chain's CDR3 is CASSQETGAGNTIYF.

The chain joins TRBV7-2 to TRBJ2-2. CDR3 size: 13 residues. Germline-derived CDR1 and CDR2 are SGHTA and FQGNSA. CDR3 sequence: CASSSTNTGELFF. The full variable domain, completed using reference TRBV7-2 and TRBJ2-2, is GAGVSQSPSNKVTEKGKDVELRCDPISGHTALYWYRQSLGQGLEFLIYFQGNSAPDKSGLPSDRFSAERTGGSVSTLTIQRTQQEDSAVYLCASSSTNTGELFFGEGSRLTVL.

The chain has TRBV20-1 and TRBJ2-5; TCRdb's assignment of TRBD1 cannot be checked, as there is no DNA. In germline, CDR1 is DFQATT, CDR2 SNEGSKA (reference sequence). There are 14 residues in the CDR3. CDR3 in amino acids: CSASVNRGRETQYF.

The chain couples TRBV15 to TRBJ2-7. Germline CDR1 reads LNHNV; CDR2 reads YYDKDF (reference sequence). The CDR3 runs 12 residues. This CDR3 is CATSRGDFEQYF.